Below are 12 T cell receptor beta chains sequenced from a single sample in a study of blood T cells in healthy people across ages. The use of a sample-barcoded 5' primer and a J-beta primer mix characterized a second PCR of about 6 to 12 cycles. TCRdb fed the 5' RACE reads into MiXCR, producing one record per CDR3 protein. This table has some 370,000 distinct CDR3 sequences, approximately 52% appearing once. The sample was blood. The receptors come from a man in his 60s in good health.

The chain combines TRBV19 with TRBJ1-5; tentative D call: TRBD1 (5 bases). The CDR3 is 15 residues long. Germline V gene sequence: CDR1 LNHDA, CDR2 SQIVND (reference sequence). V was shortened by 7 bases and J by 9 bases, with 22 bases between the two germline ends. The CDR3 bases are TGTGCCAGTACCCGCGAAGGAGGGGTGGACCGGCCCCAGCATTTT. It codes for CASTREGGVDRPQHF. The full variable domain, rest sourced from reference TRBV19 and TRBJ1-5, is DGGITQSPKYLFRKEGQNVTLSCEQNLNHDAMYWYRQDPGQGLRLIYYSQIVNDFQKGDIAEGYSVSREKKESFPLTVTSAQKNPTAFYLCASTREGGVDRPQHFGDGTRLSIL.

This chain uses TRBV7-2 with TRBJ2-1; D is uncertain. The germline V gene has CDR1 SGHTA and CDR2 FQGNSA. The V end lost 1 base, the J end lost 4 bases, and 11 bases lay between the germline ends. The CDR3 totals 15 residues. The DNA of the CDR3 is TGTGCCAGCAGCTTAGGGCCAGGCCTTTACAATGAGCAGTTCTTC. This sequence encodes CASSLGPGLYNEQFF.

This clonotype was found a few times. The rearrangement links TRBV6-4 to TRBJ2-3; either TRBD1 or TRBD2 may supply D (6 bases each). The CDR3 is made up of 15 amino acids. V shed 2 bases and J shed 5 bases, with 14 bases lying between them. Germline V gene lookup returns CDR1 MRHNA and CDR2 SNTAGT. In DNA, the CDR3 is TGTGCCAGCAGTGACGGCCCCAAGGGGGGAGATACGCAGTATTTT. Its translation: CASSDGPKGGDTQYF.

The V gene is TRBV20-1, the J gene TRBJ2-3; either TRBD1 or TRBD2 may fit D (5 bases each). CDR1 is DFQATT, CDR2 SNEGSKA, per germline (reference sequence). The CDR3 is 12 amino acids. Trimming cost V 3 bases and J 4 bases, with 8 bases left between them. This CDR3 is CSASGDADTQYF. In DNA, the CDR3 is TGCAGTGCTAGCGGGGACGCAGATACGCAGTATTTT.

In its sample, this clonotype was seen a few times. The J gene is TRBJ2-7, the V gene TRBV20-1; TRBD2 agrees at 9 bases. Germline V lookup: CDR1 DFQATT, CDR2 SNEGSKA (reference sequence). The CDR3 is 15 amino acids. V lost 5 bases, J lost 4 bases, and 12 bases stayed unmatched. CDR3 in DNA: TGCAGTGCTCGCCCCCCTAGCGGGAATTCGTACGAGCAGTACTTC. Amino acid sequence: CSARPPSGNSYEQYF.

At least ten counts were recorded for this clonotype. The chain couples TRBV6-5 to TRBJ2-5, with D possibly matching TRBD1 (5 bases). CDR3 length: 13 amino acids. Germline V lookup: CDR1 MNHEY, CDR2 SVGAGI. As DNA, the CDR3 is TGTGGCTGCCTACCGGCAGGGAAGGAGACCCAGTACTTC. Translation gives CGCLPAGKETQYF.

The chain is built from TRBV20-1 and TRBJ2-4, with D tentatively TRBD2 (6 bases). The V end lost 3 bases, the J end lost 6 bases, and 21 bases lay between the germline ends. The CDR3 contains 16 residues. CDR1 is DFQATT and CDR2 is SNEGSKA in the germline V gene (reference sequence). The CDR3 coding sequence is TGCAGTGCTAGGGATACAATTGGTAGCGGAGCAAACATTCAGTACTTC. Protein sequence: CSARDTIGSGANIQYF.

This clonotype was detected only a few times. This may arise from a read error, as a much more abundant clone is one base away. The chain links TRBV27 to TRBJ2-1; TRBD2 is a possible D gene (5 bases). CDR3 length equals 16 residues. Germline V gene sequence: CDR1 MNHEY, CDR2 SMNVEV (reference sequence). The CDR3 loop reads CTSSSYPGIFYNEQFF. The DNA of the CDR3 is TGTACCAGCAGCTCTTATCCGGGGATATTCTACAATGAGCAGTTCTTC.

Points on this clonotype: Germline is not matched at one junction end, which may reflect a read error. The rearrangement joins TRBV5-1 to TRBJ2-3, with 9 bases matching TRBD2. CDR3 length equals 15 residues. Germline values: CDR1 SGHRS, CDR2 YFSETQ. CDR3 amino acids: CASRAGLARADTQYF. The CDR3 DNA sequence: TGTGCCAGCAGGGCAGGACTAGCGCGGGCAGATACGCAGTATTTT.

The CDR3 nucleotides are TGTGCCACAACAAGCTATGGCTACACCTTC. This gives the protein CATTSYGYTF. The chain has TRBV6-1 and TRBJ1-2; D gene unclear. V lost 10 bases, J lost 4 bases, and 7 bases lay in between. CDR1 MNHNS and CDR2 SASEGT come from the germline V gene. The CDR3 runs to 10 residues.

The V gene is TRBV7-3, the J gene TRBJ1-1; D is ambiguous. Trimming stripped 5 bases from V and 1 base from J, with 20 bases between. The CDR3 runs to 17 residues. Germline V CDR1 and CDR2: SGHTA, FQGTGA. The CDR3 reads CASSQRSGVMANTEAFF. CDR3 DNA sequence: TGTGCCAGCAGCCAACGTAGTGGGGTCATGGCGAACACTGAAGCTTTCTTT. Using reference TRBV7-3 and TRBJ1-1 for the parts outside the CDR3, the full variable domain is GAGVSQTPSNKVTEKGKYVELRCDPISGHTALYWYRQSLGQGPEFLIYFQGTGAADDSGLPNDRFFAVRPEGSVSTLKIQRTERGDSAVYLCASSQRSGVMANTEAFFGQGTRLTVV.

This clonotype was seen only a few times. This chain connects TRBV7-2 to TRBJ2-3, with TRBD2 matching over 8 bases. The V gene end was trimmed by 5 bases and the J gene end by 0 bases; junction bases not matched to a gene: 4. The V gene's germline CDR1 is SGHTA and CDR2 FQGNSA. The CDR3 is made up of 15 amino acids. The CDR3 coding sequence is TGTGCCAGCAGCGGGCGGGGGGCGAGCACAGATACGCAGTATTTT. Protein sequence: CASSGRGASTDTQYF.